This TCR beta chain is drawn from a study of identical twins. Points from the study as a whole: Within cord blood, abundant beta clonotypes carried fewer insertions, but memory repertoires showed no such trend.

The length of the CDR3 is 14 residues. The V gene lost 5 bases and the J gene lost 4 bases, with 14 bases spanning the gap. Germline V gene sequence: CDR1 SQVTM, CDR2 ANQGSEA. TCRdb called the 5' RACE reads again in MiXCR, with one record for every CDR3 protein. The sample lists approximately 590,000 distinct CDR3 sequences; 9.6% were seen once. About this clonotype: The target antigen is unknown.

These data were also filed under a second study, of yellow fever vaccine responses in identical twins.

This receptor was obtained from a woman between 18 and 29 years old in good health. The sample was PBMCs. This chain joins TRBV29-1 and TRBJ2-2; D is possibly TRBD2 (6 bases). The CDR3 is CSVYKAGPTGELFF. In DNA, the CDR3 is TGCAGCGTTTATAAGGCGGGACCCACCGGGGAGCTGTTTTTT.